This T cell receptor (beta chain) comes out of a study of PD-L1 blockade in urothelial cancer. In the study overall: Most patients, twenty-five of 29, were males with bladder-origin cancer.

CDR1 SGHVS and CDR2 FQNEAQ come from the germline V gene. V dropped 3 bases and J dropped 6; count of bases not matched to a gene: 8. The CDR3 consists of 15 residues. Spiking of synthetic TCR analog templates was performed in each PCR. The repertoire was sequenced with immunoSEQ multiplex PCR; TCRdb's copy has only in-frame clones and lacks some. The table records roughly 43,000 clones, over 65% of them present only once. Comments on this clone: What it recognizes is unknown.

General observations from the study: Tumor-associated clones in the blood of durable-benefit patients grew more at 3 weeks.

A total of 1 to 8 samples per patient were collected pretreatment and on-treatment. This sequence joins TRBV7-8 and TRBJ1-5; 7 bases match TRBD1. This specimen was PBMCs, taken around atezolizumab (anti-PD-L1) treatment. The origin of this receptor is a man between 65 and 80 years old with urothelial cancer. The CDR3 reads CASSFDRDRGQPQHF. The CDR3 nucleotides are TGTGCCAGCAGCTTCGACAGGGATAGGGGTCAGCCCCAGCATTTT. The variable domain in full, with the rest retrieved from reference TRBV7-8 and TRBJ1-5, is GAGVSQSPRYKVAKRGQDVALRCDPISGHVSLFWYQQALGQGPEFLTYFQNEAQLDKSGLPSDRFFAERPEGSVSTLKIQRTQQEDSAVYLCASSFDRDRGQPQHFGDGTRLSIL.